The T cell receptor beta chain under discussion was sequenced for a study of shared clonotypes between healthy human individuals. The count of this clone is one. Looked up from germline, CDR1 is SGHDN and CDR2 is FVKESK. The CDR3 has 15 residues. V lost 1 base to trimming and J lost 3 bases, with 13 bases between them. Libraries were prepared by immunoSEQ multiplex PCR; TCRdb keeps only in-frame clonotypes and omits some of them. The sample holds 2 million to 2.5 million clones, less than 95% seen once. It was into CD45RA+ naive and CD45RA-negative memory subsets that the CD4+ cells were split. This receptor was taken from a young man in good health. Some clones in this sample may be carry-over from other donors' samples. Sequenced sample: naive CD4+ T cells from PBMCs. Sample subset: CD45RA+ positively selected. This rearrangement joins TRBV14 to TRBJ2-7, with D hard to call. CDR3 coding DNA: TGTGCCAGCAGCCAAGGGGCATTAACCCACTACGAGCAGTACTTC. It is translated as CASSQGALTHYEQYF. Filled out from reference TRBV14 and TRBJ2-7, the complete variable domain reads EAGVTQFPSHSVIEKGQTVTLRCDPISGHDNLYWYRRVMGKEIKFLLHFVKESKQDESGMPNNRFLAERTGGTYSTLKVQPAELEDSGVYFCASSQGALTHYEQYFGPGTRLTVT.